What follows are 3 T cell receptor beta chains derived from one specimen sequenced in a study of blood T cell repertoires in COVID-19. Produced via immunoSEQ multiplex PCR; TCRdb's table is partial and in-frame only. The data show 200,000 to 250,000 clones, about 83% seen once. Sequenced input: peripheral blood. The receptors stem from a man between 60 and 70 years old who had recovered from COVID-19.

The V and J genes are TRBV11-2 and TRBJ2-7; 7 nucleotides agree with TRBD2. Germline CDR1 and CDR2: SGHAT and FQNNGV. The V and J ends lost 0 bases and 2 bases, in that order; junction bases with no gene match: 4. The CDR3 consists of 15 residues. This CDR3 reads CASSLEAGSTYEQYF. The CDR3 DNA follows: TGTGCCAGCAGCTTAGAAGCGGGATCTACCTACGAGCAGTACTTC.

CDR3 nucleotides: TGTGCCTGGGACGGGACAGGGGATAACTATGGCTACACCTTC. This encodes CAWDGTGDNYGYTF. J is TRBJ1-2 and V is TRBV30, with 10 bases identical to TRBD1. CDR1 GTSNPN and CDR2 SVGIG come from the germline V gene (reference sequence). The CDR3 has 14 amino acids. V was pared by 5 bases and J by 1 base, with 4 bases of the junction left unmatched.

The J gene is TRBJ1-5, the V gene TRBV6-2 or TRBV6-3, with D possibly TRBD1 on 6 matching bases. Germline CDR1 MNHEY, CDR2 SVGEGT. The CDR3 covers 13 residues. V lost 6 bases, J lost 7 bases, and 13 bases lay in between. The chain's CDR3 is CASRPRGGQPQHF. The DNA for the CDR3 is TGTGCCAGCAGACCTAGGGGGGGCCAGCCCCAGCATTTT.